These 7 T cell receptor beta chains came from one sample sequenced in a study of cytotoxic CD8 clonotypes in ibrutinib-treated CLL. Clones were sequenced by immunoSEQ multiplex PCR, and TCRdb holds only the in-frame ones, with some missing. The sample lists 70,000 to 80,000 clones; 65% to 85% were seen once. Sequenced material: PBMCs, taken at disease progression, from a patient treated with ibrutinib. Every receptor here comes from a human donor with chronic lymphocytic leukemia.

This sequence joins TRBV5-1 and TRBJ2-3; 9 bases line up with TRBD2. The CDR3 covers 17 residues. The V gene's germline CDR1 is SGHRS and CDR2 YFSETQ. The J segment lost 4 bases and the V segment lost 1 base, leaving 10 bases of the junction unmatched. CDR3 region: CASSLFFPSGKADTQYF. The CDR3 DNA follows: TGCGCCAGCAGCTTGTTCTTCCCTAGCGGGAAGGCAGATACGCAGTATTTT.

The genes are TRBV12-5 and TRBJ1-3; no firm D call. There are 13 residues in the CDR3. The V gene's germline CDR1 is LGHNT and CDR2 FRNRAP. V was cut by 7 bases and J by 0 bases, with 7 bases left in between. CDR3 bases: TGTGCTAGTGCTAGGACCTCTGGAAACACCATATATTTT. Protein: CASARTSGNTIYF.

The chain couples TRBV25-1 to TRBJ2-4; TRBD2 agrees at 7 bases. The ends lost 6 bases at V and 4 bases at J; junction bases unmatched: 6. This CDR3 has 14 residues. Germline-derived CDR1 and CDR2 are MGHDK and SYGVNS. This chain's CDR3 is CASRPGGGKNIQYF. DNA of the CDR3: TGTGCCAGCAGGCCGGGAGGAGGGAAAAACATTCAGTACTTC.

This clone was observed at least ten times. This chain connects TRBV15 to TRBJ1-5, with D possibly being TRBD1 (6 bases). Germline-derived CDR1 and CDR2 are LNHNV and YYDKDF (reference sequence). This CDR3 has 17 amino acids. V dropped 3 bases and J dropped 0 bases, with 15 bases sitting between them. The CDR3 nucleotides are TGTGCCACCAGCAGTGACCGACAGGAACGTAGCAATCAGCCCCAGCATTTT. It specifies CATSSDRQERSNQPQHF.

The gene calls are TRBV13 and TRBJ1-3; possible D gene TRBD1, 5 bases. The CDR3 is 15 residues long. Looked up from germline, CDR1 is PRHDT and CDR2 is FYEKMQ (reference sequence). Deletions cut 5 bases from V and 3 bases from J, with 14 bases between. Here the CDR3 DNA reads TGTGCCAGCAGCCCTGCCGGGACGGTTGGAAACACCATATATTTT. It codes for CASSPAGTVGNTIYF.

This clone occurred once. This chain joins TRBV19 and TRBJ2-5, with 10 nucleotides matching TRBD1. CDR3 length equals 14 residues. The J segment lost 4 bases and the V segment lost 6 bases, leaving 5 bases of the junction unmatched. CDR1 is LNHDA, CDR2 SQIVND, per germline (reference sequence). CDR3 in amino acids: CASRLTGGGETQYF. For the CDR3, the DNA is TGTGCCAGTAGGTTGACAGGGGGCGGAGAGACCCAGTACTTC.

This clone appeared a single time. The chain links TRBV19 to TRBJ2-2; unclear D gene. In germline, CDR1 is LNHDA, CDR2 SQIVND (reference sequence). The CDR3 loop spans 16 amino acids. V was trimmed by 2 bases and J by 0 bases, leaving 10 bases between them. This CDR3 reads CASSIRSYTNTGELFF. CDR3 bases: TGTGCCAGTAGTATAAGGTCCTATACGAACACCGGGGAGCTGTTTTTT.